These 11 T cell receptor beta chains came from one sample sequenced in a study of regulatory T cells in long-lasting Graves disease. iRepertoire HTBI primers and Arm-PCR of CDR3 regions built TCR beta libraries. TCRdb passed the multiplex PCR reads through MiXCR, listing each CDR3 protein once. The top ten hold less than 25% of the sample, which has hundreds of thousands of distinct CDR3 sequences, less than 25% seen once. Sample time point: persistent/refractory GD, antithyroid drugs over 5 years with positive TRAb. PBMC-extracted RNA yielded the TCR library. Specimen: peripheral blood mononuclear cells (PBMCs), collected when the disease was refractory, from a patient treated with antithyroid drugs. Receptors originate from a female donor with Graves disease.

The chain links TRBV28 to TRBJ1-3, with 8 bases matching TRBD1. Trimming at V came to 3 bases and at J to 4 bases, leaving 11 bases not matched to a gene. CDR3 length: 17 residues. Germline CDR1 reads MDHEN; CDR2 reads SYDVKM. In nucleotides, the CDR3 is TGTGCCAGCAGTTTTTTTTCCCTCAGGGGGCCCGGAAACACCATATATTTT. Protein product: CASSFFSLRGPGNTIYF.

This clonotype appeared many times. This chain links TRBV5-6 with TRBJ1-5, with no clear D. This CDR3 has 18 residues. V was clipped by 0 bases and J by 5 bases, with 21 bases between them. Germline V lookup: CDR1 SGHDT, CDR2 YYEEEE. The CDR3 sequence is CASSLGVRSWTLDQPQHF. The CDR3, as DNA: TGTGCCAGCAGCTTGGGAGTCCGGTCTTGGACGTTGGATCAGCCCCAGCATTTT.

There are a few counts of this clonotype. The chain joins TRBV13 to TRBJ1-1, with D hard to call. The CDR3 has 13 residues. V gave up 1 base and J gave up 4 bases, with 7 bases separating them. The V gene's germline CDR1 is PRHDT and CDR2 FYEKMQ (reference sequence). The CDR3, as DNA: TGTGCCAGCAGCTTAGTCGACGGCACTGAAGCTTTCTTT. Translated: CASSLVDGTEAFF.

This chain joins TRBV6-2 or TRBV6-3 and TRBJ2-2; tentatively, D is TRBD1 or TRBD2 (6 bases each). Trimming left V 6 bases short and J 0 bases short, with 11 bases between. The CDR3 runs 15 residues. In germline, CDR1 is MNHEY, CDR2 SVGEGT. The CDR3 sequence: CASRVGGANTGELFF. Here the CDR3 DNA reads TGTGCCAGCAGAGTGGGGGGCGCGAACACCGGGGAGCTGTTTTTT.

This clonotype was found a few times. This chain uses TRBV4-3 with TRBJ2-5, with 11 bases that match TRBD1. Per the germline V gene, CDR1 is LGHNA and CDR2 is YSLEER. Germline trimming cut 1 base from V and 4 bases from J; bases unmatched to any gene: 8. The CDR3 contains 17 residues. For the CDR3, the DNA is TGCGCCAGCAGCCAAGTGAGATCCGGGACAGGGGGAGAGACCCAGTACTTC. Protein sequence: CASSQVRSGTGGETQYF.

The DNA of the CDR3 is TGTGCCAGCAGCTTAGGTTCGAGCGTGGCCTACGAGCAGTACTTC. As protein: CASSLGSSVAYEQYF. J is TRBJ2-7 and V is TRBV7-2, with D uncertain. Germline CDR1 reads SGHTA; CDR2 reads FQGNSA. The CDR3 has 15 residues. The V gene lost 1 base and the J gene lost 2 bases, with 12 bases spanning the gap.

A few counts support this clonotype. V usage is TRBV7-2 and J usage is TRBJ2-2; TRBD2 might be the D (6 bases). The CDR3 is made up of 16 amino acids. V was trimmed by 5 bases and J by 3 bases, leaving 16 bases between them. Germline CDR1 reads SGHTA; CDR2 reads FQGNSA. The CDR3 coding sequence is TGTGCCAGCAGCACCCTCCCAACGGGGGACACCGGGGAGCTGTTTTTT. Translation: CASSTLPTGDTGELFF. Full variable domain (rest looked up from reference TRBV7-2 and TRBJ2-2): GAGVSQSPSNKVTEKGKDVELRCDPISGHTALYWYRQSLGQGLEFLIYFQGNSAPDKSGLPSDRFSAERTGGSVSTLTIQRTQQEDSAVYLCASSTLPTGDTGELFFGEGSRLTVL.

This clonotype occurred a few times. V gene TRBV6-1 combines with J gene TRBJ1-2; D perhaps matches TRBD1 (5 bases). Trimming took 3 bases from V and 8 from J, leaving 10 bases between them. Germline V gives CDR1 MNHNS, CDR2 SASEGT. The CDR3 totals 12 residues. The CDR3 loop is CASSDPPGGYTF. Here the CDR3 DNA reads TGTGCCAGCAGTGACCCACCAGGGGGCTACACCTTC.

In regard to this clonotype: A much larger clone lies a single base off, so this may be a read error. This chain connects TRBV6-1 to TRBJ2-7, with unresolved D. CDR1 is MNHNS, CDR2 SASEGT, per germline. The CDR3 consists of 13 residues. V was trimmed by 1 base and J by 3 bases, leaving 7 bases between them. CDR3 residues: CASSEEAFYEQYF. CDR3 DNA: TGTGCCAGCAGTGAAGAGGCCTTCTACGAGCAGTACTTC.

At least ten counts were recorded for this clonotype. V usage is TRBV6-1 and J usage is TRBJ1-2; 11 bases agree with TRBD1. The J segment lost 4 bases and the V segment lost 6 bases, leaving 4 bases of the junction unmatched. The CDR3 totals 14 residues. Germline-derived CDR1 and CDR2 are MNHNS and SASEGT. This chain's CDR3 is CASRGTGGAYGYTF. The CDR3 DNA is TGTGCCAGCAGGGGGACAGGGGGAGCCTATGGCTACACCTTC.

In the case of this clonotype: A read error may be the cause here, since a much bigger clone is one base away. The V and J genes are TRBV7-2 and TRBJ2-7; the match to TRBD1 covers 9 bases. Germline CDR1 and CDR2: SGHTA and FQGNSA. Germline trimming cut 4 bases from V and 5 bases from J; bases unmatched to any gene: 9. CDR3 length: 15 residues. The CDR3 spells CASSSARDRVNEQYF. In DNA, the CDR3 is TGTGCCAGCAGCTCAGCCCGGGACAGGGTAAACGAGCAGTACTTC.